One sample yielded the 21 T cell receptor beta chains listed below, sequenced in a study of blood T cell repertoires in COVID-19. Sequencing was performed with immunoSEQ multiplex PCR; in TCRdb, only in-frame clones are kept and a portion is missing. The sample includes 150,000 to 250,000 clones, 94% of them seen just once. The sample comprised peripheral blood. The receptors derive from a man aged 25-40 years with COVID-19, enrolled during active disease.

The CDR3 here is CASSFQEGYGYTF. In DNA form, the CDR3 reads TGCGCCAGCAGCTTTCAGGAGGGATATGGCTACACCTTC. The V and J genes are TRBV5-1 and TRBJ1-2; D unresolved. V gave up 2 bases and J gave up 5 bases, with 10 bases separating them. The CDR3 has 13 amino acids. The germline V gene has CDR1 SGHRS and CDR2 YFSETQ.

The chain is built from TRBV27 and TRBJ2-1, with D possibly matching TRBD2 (6 bases). The CDR3 extends over 15 amino acids. V shed 6 bases and J shed 1 base, with 13 bases lying between them. Germline V lookup: CDR1 MNHEY, CDR2 SMNVEV (reference sequence). This CDR3 reads CASSNLGGSYNEQFF. For the CDR3, the DNA is TGTGCCAGCAGCAATTTGGGGGGTTCCTACAATGAGCAGTTCTTC.

This chain connects TRBV6-5 to TRBJ1-1; TRBD1 is a possible D gene (6 bases). V lost 7 bases and J lost 10, with 19 bases in between. Germline V lookup: CDR1 MNHEY, CDR2 SVGAGI. The CDR3 spans 13 residues. The CDR3, as DNA: TGTGCCAGCAACCCTGGGACATCCGCGCCAGCTTTCTTT. Protein: CASNPGTSAPAFF.

The chain has TRBV18 and TRBJ1-6, with D possibly matching TRBD1 (5 bases). The V end was cut by 3 bases, the J end by 0 bases, with 12 bases between. The CDR3 is 17 amino acids. The germline gives CDR1 KGHSH, CDR2 LQKENI. The CDR3 spells CASSPDNDSSYNSPLHF. In DNA, the CDR3 is TGTGCCAGCTCACCGGATAACGACAGCTCCTATAATTCACCCCTCCACTTT.

The chain has TRBV5-1 and TRBJ2-5; D unresolved. Looked up from germline, CDR1 is SGHRS and CDR2 is YFSETQ. Trimming cost V 9 bases and J 0 bases, with 15 bases left between them. The CDR3 covers 14 residues. The CDR3 DNA reads as TGCGCCACCTCTCCCGGCGGCAACCAAGAGACCCAGTACTTC. Translating it yields CATSPGGNQETQYF.

This chain connects TRBV6-5 to TRBJ1-4; 9 bases align to TRBD1. V was clipped by 2 bases and J by 5 bases; unmatched bases: 3. CDR3 length equals 15 residues. Per germline, CDR1 MNHEY and CDR2 SVGAGI. The CDR3 is CASSYRGQGNEKLFF. In nucleotides, the CDR3 is TGTGCCAGCAGTTACCGAGGACAGGGGAATGAAAAACTGTTTTTT.

The chain has TRBV9 and TRBJ1-2; TRBD1 is a possible D gene (5 bases). V gave up 0 bases and J gave up 0 bases, with 6 bases separating them. In germline, CDR1 is SGDLS, CDR2 YYNGEE. This CDR3 comprises 14 residues. The CDR3 loop reads CASSVGQPNYGYTF. The CDR3 coding sequence is TGTGCCAGCAGCGTAGGACAGCCTAACTATGGCTACACCTTC. Supplemented by reference TRBV9 and TRBJ1-2, the full variable domain reads DSGVTQTPKHLITATGQRVTLRCSPRSGDLSVYWYQQSLDQGLQFLIQYYNGEERAKGNILERFSAQQFPDLHSELNLSSLELGDSALYFCASSVGQPNYGYTFGSGTRLTVV.

The chain carries TRBV27 and TRBJ1-5; D not certain. The CDR3 loop spans 14 amino acids. The V end lost 5 bases, the J end lost 3 bases, and 11 bases lay between the germline ends. Looked up from germline, CDR1 is MNHEY and CDR2 is SMNVEV (reference sequence). The CDR3 region has the DNA TGTGCCAGCAGTCCTTCGGGGAACAATCAGCCCCAGCATTTT. It yields the protein CASSPSGNNQPQHF.

This chain connects TRBV4-2 to TRBJ1-5; D is undetermined. V was cut by 0 bases and J by 9 bases, with 21 bases left in between. The germline gives CDR1 LGHNA, CDR2 YNFKEQ. The CDR3 is 17 residues long. The DNA for the CDR3 is TGTGCCAGCAGCCAAGACCAAGGCGGGGTCCTCACTCGGCCCCAGCATTTT. Amino acids: CASSQDQGGVLTRPQHF.

In regard to this clone: Additional DNA sequences in this sample encode the identical CDR3. The rearrangement uses TRBV5-6 and TRBJ1-2; maybe TRBD1 (5 bases). Germline V gene data show CDR1 as SGHDT and CDR2 as YYEEEE. V dropped 4 bases and J dropped 7 bases, with 11 bases sitting between them. The CDR3 covers 12 residues. CDR3 in amino acids: CASSPGGGGYTF. The CDR3 DNA follows: TGTGCCAGCAGCCCCGGGGGAGGTGGCTACACCTTC.

The CDR3 nucleotides read TGTGCCAGCAGCTTTCAGGAGCGGATCTCCTACGAGCAGTACTTC. Translating it yields CASSFQERISYEQYF. The V gene is TRBV7-3, the J gene TRBJ2-7, with TRBD2 as a possible D gene (5 bases). The CDR3 contains 15 residues. Germline lookup yields CDR1 SGHTA and CDR2 FQGTGA. V gave up 3 bases and J gave up 0 bases, with 12 bases separating them.

The chain is built from TRBV5-5 and TRBJ2-7, with unresolved D. The CDR3 length is 13 residues. Germline CDR1 is SGHKS and CDR2 is YYEKEE (reference sequence). Trimming left V 0 bases short and J 2 bases short, with 6 bases between. The CDR3 DNA follows: TGTGCCAGCAGCTTGGACAGTCCCTACGAGCAGTACTTC. Its protein is CASSLDSPYEQYF.

The V gene is TRBV28, the J gene TRBJ2-7; D gene ambiguous. Trimming removed 5 bases from V and 1 base from J, with 18 bases in between. The germline V gene has CDR1 MDHEN and CDR2 SYDVKM. The CDR3 spans 16 residues. The CDR3 region has the DNA TGTGCCAGCAGTAACCCCCGCGGCAGTACGTCCTACGAGCAGTACTTC. It yields the protein CASSNPRGSTSYEQYF.

V usage is TRBV19 and J usage is TRBJ1-5; 7 bases align to TRBD1. The CDR3 has 15 residues. V gave up 3 bases and J gave up 5 bases; unmatched junction bases: 7. The V gene's germline CDR1 is LNHDA and CDR2 SQIVND (reference sequence). As DNA, the CDR3 is TGTGCCAGTAGTATGGTGGAGGGGGCTCATCAGCCCCAGCATTTT. As protein: CASSMVEGAHQPQHF.

The chain uses TRBV30 and TRBJ1-2, with 7 bases fitting TRBD1. V lost 0 bases to trimming and J lost 5 bases; unmatched junction nucleotides: 3. Germline V gene sequence: CDR1 GTSNPN, CDR2 SVGIG (reference sequence). The CDR3 is 13 residues long. The CDR3 here is CAWSVLQGYGYTF. In DNA form, the CDR3 reads TGTGCCTGGAGTGTACTACAGGGGTATGGCTACACCTTC.

This sequence joins TRBV5-6 and TRBJ1-2; 7 nucleotides align to TRBD1. Germline loops: CDR1 SGHDT, CDR2 YYEEEE. The CDR3 contains 15 residues. With 2 bases clipped from V and 0 bases from J, the junction kept 4 bases outside the gene matches. CDR3 sequence reads: CASSFGQGANYGYTF. In DNA form, the CDR3 reads TGTGCCAGCAGCTTCGGTCAGGGGGCTAACTATGGCTACACCTTC.

This sequence joins TRBV2 and TRBJ1-2; D possibly corresponds to TRBD1 (6 bases). The CDR3 sequence is 13 residues long. Germline CDR1 reads SNHLY; CDR2 reads FYNNEI. V lost 6 bases and J lost 2, with 10 bases in between. The CDR3 here is CASRIQGNYGYTF. The CDR3 coding sequence is TGTGCCAGCAGGATACAGGGAAACTATGGCTACACCTTC.

The rearrangement uses TRBV6-5 and TRBJ1-4; D call uncertain. The CDR3 sequence is 16 residues long. Germline CDR1 MNHEY, CDR2 SVGAGI. V was cut by 0 bases and J by 2 bases, with 10 bases left in between. CDR3 residues: CASSYSSRGTNEKLFF. The CDR3 nucleotides are TGTGCCAGCAGTTACTCGAGTCGAGGGACTAATGAAAAACTGTTTTTT.

The chain carries TRBV19 and TRBJ2-2; no firm D call. The germline gives CDR1 LNHDA, CDR2 SQIVND (reference sequence). V shed 4 bases and J shed 1 base, with 4 bases lying between them. The CDR3 runs 13 residues. The CDR3 loop is CASSTQNTGELFF. CDR3 nucleotide sequence: TGTGCCAGTAGTACCCAGAACACCGGGGAGCTGTTTTTT.

The chain uses TRBV5-4 and TRBJ2-1; TRBD2 matches 15 bases. The CDR3 spans 17 residues. The junction had 11 bases not matched to a gene; V was cut back by 5 bases and J by 8 bases. Germline V CDR1 and CDR2: SGHNT, YYREEE (reference sequence). The CDR3 loop reads CASRARTSGGAVDEQFF. CDR3 in DNA: TGTGCCAGCAGGGCCCGGACTAGCGGGGGGGCGGTAGATGAGCAGTTCTTC.

A single count supports this clone. The chain links TRBV11-3 to TRBJ2-5; the D is unclear. CDR3 length: 12 amino acids. The V gene lost 0 bases and the J gene lost 5 bases, with 4 bases spanning the gap. Germline V gene sequence: CDR1 SGHNT, CDR2 YENEEA. The CDR3, as DNA: TGTGCCAGCAGCTTAGATAGTGAGACCCAGTACTTC. Its protein is CASSLDSETQYF.